This TCR beta chain appears in the sequencing data of a study of T cells after yellow fever vaccination. V gave up 3 bases and J gave up 2 bases, with 9 bases separating them. Germline CDR1 DFQATT, CDR2 SNEGSKA (reference sequence). The CDR3 extends over 13 amino acids. This clonotype was picked up a small number of times. Each CDR3 protein is one row after TCRdb ran MiXCR on the 5' RACE reads. The sample yields a few hundred thousand distinct CDR3 sequences, less than 3.5% seen once. Specimen: CD4+ T cells sorted from PBMCs, collected 10 days after the yellow fever booster vaccination. The source of this sequence is a man aged 18 to 35 who received the YFV17D yellow fever vaccine. This rearrangement joins TRBV20-1 to TRBJ2-3, with D possibly called TRBD1 or TRBD2 (5 bases each). The CDR3 DNA is TGCAGTGCTAGGTGGGGGACCACAGATACGCAGTATTTT. Translating it yields CSARWGTTDTQYF.